This T cell receptor beta chain was recorded in a study of vaccination and CD4 T cells after COVID-19. Study overall: The convalescent group had six males, four females, seven Caucasians, two Asians, one multiracial.

Turning to this clonotype: No antigen is known for it.

Germline lookup yields CDR1 SGHTA and CDR2 FQGTGA. With 2 bases removed from V and 8 bases from J, the gap between germline ends came to 6 bases. The CDR3 extends over 12 amino acids. Oncomine TCR Beta short-read sequencing was applied to DNA from cultured CD4+ T cells. MiXCR was run by TCRdb on the PCR reads, yielding one entry per CDR3 protein. The data contain about 15,000 distinct CDR3 sequences, 52% of them seen just once; the ten biggest clones take up around 15%. Treatment in this sample: roughly nine-day PBMC culture with coronavirus spike peptide pools or control peptides (ViraFEST assay). The PCR-positive dates, March through December 2020, came before the US Alpha, Beta and Delta variants. By negative selection, CD4+ T cells were isolated once culture had run for 10 days.

Sequencing was carried out using CD4+ T cells from blood, cultured in vitro. The sequence was obtained from a human donor who had recovered from COVID-19. The chain recombines TRBV7-3 with TRBJ2-2; D unresolved. CDR3 protein: CASSLPAGELFF. CDR3 DNA sequence: TGTGCCAGCAGCTTACCCGCTGGGGAGCTGTTTTTT.